This entry features one T cell receptor beta chain sequence. The data derive from a study of OX40 agonist ivuxolimab in advanced cancers. Study-wide background: Among those enrolled, mean age was about 62 years (range about 20 to 79) and 75% to 85% were male.

Measured with immunoSEQ multiplex PCR; TCRdb has only the in-frame clones, and not every one. The sample has 95,000 to 120,000 clones, around 90% seen once. CDR1 and CDR2 from the germline V gene are MNHNS and SASEGT. CDR3 length: 15 residues. The trim removed 10 bases at V and 4 bases at J, leaving 15 bases unmatched. J is TRBJ1-1 and V is TRBV6-1, with 7 bases lining up with TRBD1. The sample here was CD4+ or CD8+ T cells sorted from blood, taken in a trial of the OX40 agonist ivuxolimab. This sequence originates from an adult with an advanced solid tumor such as melanoma, head and neck, liver or kidney cancer. Here the CDR3 DNA reads TGTGCCATCACCCAGGACAGGAGCGAATCCACTGAAGCTTTCTTT. It yields the protein CAITQDRSESTEAFF.